This entry is about one T cell receptor beta chain. The J segment lost 4 bases and the V segment lost 1 base, leaving 9 bases of the junction unmatched. Germline CDR1 is SEHNR and CDR2 is FQNEAQ (reference sequence). This CDR3 has 16 residues. These data originate in a study of blood T cell repertoires in COVID-19. Sequenced by immunoSEQ multiplex PCR; TCRdb stores in-frame clones only, minus some. The sample lists around 250,000 clones; over 75% were seen once. The rearrangement joins TRBV7-9 to TRBJ1-2; 7 bases are a match to TRBD1. Sequencing was carried out using peripheral blood. The clonotype was recovered from a man younger than 45 who had recovered from COVID-19. CDR3 in DNA: TGTGCCAGCAGCTTAGTTCAGGGGGATTTCCCCTATGGCTACACCTTC. Residues: CASSLVQGDFPYGYTF.